Each of the 2 T cell receptor beta chains below was sequenced from the same sample in a study of blood T cell repertoires in COVID-19. Only in-frame clones appear in the TCRdb table, and some are missing; sequencing was by immunoSEQ multiplex PCR. This sample has 130,000 or so clones; over 75% occur once, and the top ten carry approximately 4.5%. The sequenced sample consisted of peripheral blood. The source of these receptors is a woman aged 70-85 years with acute or convalescent COVID-19.

This chain joins TRBV7-2 and TRBJ1-2; D is undetermined. Looked up from germline, CDR1 is SGHTA and CDR2 is FQGNSA. The CDR3 totals 14 residues. With 5 bases removed from V and 5 bases from J, the gap between germline ends came to 15 bases. CDR3 amino acids: CASSPGEARYGYTF. In DNA form, the CDR3 reads TGTGCCAGCAGCCCGGGAGAGGCGCGTTATGGCTACACCTTC. The whole variable domain, remainder taken from reference TRBV7-2 and TRBJ1-2, is GAGVSQSPSNKVTEKGKDVELRCDPISGHTALYWYRQSLGQGLEFLIYFQGNSAPDKSGLPSDRFSAERTGGSVSTLTIQRTQQEDSAVYLCASSPGEARYGYTFGSGTRLTVV.

This clone was seen a single time. The chain recombines TRBV4-3 with TRBJ1-6; 7 bases fit TRBD1. With V trimmed by 4 bases and J by 12 bases, 6 bases remained unmatched. Germline lookup yields CDR1 LGHNA and CDR2 YSLEER. CDR3 length: 13 amino acids. CDR3 DNA sequence: TGCGCCAGCAGCCCCGGGAGGGGGCTACCCCTCCACTTT. It encodes CASSPGRGLPLHF.